The 17 T cell receptor beta chains below come from one sample, sequenced in a study of Graves' ophthalmopathy and Graves' hyperthyroidism. TCR beta CDR3 regions were amplified from RNA transcripts. First-round RT-PCR employed HTBI primers, with a second-round multiplex PCR after it. TCRdb used MiXCR to reprocess the multiplex PCR reads, holding one entry per CDR3 protein. The table has some 250,000 distinct CDR3 sequences, 45% to 55% seen once. Source material: peripheral blood. The origin of the receptors is an adult man with Graves' ophthalmopathy.

This clonotype was counted at least ten times. The gene calls are TRBV7-9 and TRBJ2-2; maybe TRBD1 (6 bases). Trimming stripped 5 bases from V and 3 bases from J, with 19 bases between. Germline lookup yields CDR1 SEHNR and CDR2 FQNEAQ (reference sequence). The CDR3 runs to 17 residues. CDR3 residues: CASSLEGTGLDTGELFF. In DNA, the CDR3 is TGTGCCAGCAGCCTAGAGGGTACAGGGTTGGACACCGGGGAGCTGTTTTTT.

V usage is TRBV7-9 and J usage is TRBJ2-3; TRBD1 might be the D (7 bases). The CDR3 runs 15 residues. CDR1 SEHNR and CDR2 FQNEAQ come from the germline V gene (reference sequence). The V gene lost 5 bases and the J gene lost 1 base, with 13 bases spanning the gap. The CDR3 DNA follows: TGTGCCAGCAGCAAAACAGGGGAGGGCACAGATACGCAGTATTTT. Its translation: CASSKTGEGTDTQYF.

The chain combines TRBV27 with TRBJ1-2, with a tentative D call TRBD1 (5 bases). The CDR3 loop spans 16 amino acids. V was trimmed by 7 bases and J by 6 bases, leaving 24 bases between them. The V gene's germline CDR1 is MNHEY and CDR2 SMNVEV (reference sequence). The CDR3 sequence is CASNPDALPGRNGYTF. CDR3 sequence (DNA): TGTGCCAGCAACCCTGACGCCCTCCCGGGACGGAATGGCTACACCTTC.

The chain uses TRBV2 and TRBJ1-6, with no clear D. The CDR3 runs to 17 residues. Germline CDR1 and CDR2: SNHLY and FYNNEI. The ends were cut back, 8 bases at V and 0 bases at J, with 17 bases in the middle. This CDR3 reads CASRAGYGSSYNSPLHF. DNA for the CDR3: TGTGCCAGCCGAGCCGGATATGGGAGCTCCTATAATTCACCCCTCCACTTT. Full variable domain (outside the CDR3, taken from reference TRBV2 and TRBJ1-6): EPEVTQTPSHQVTQMGQEVILRCVPISNHLYFYWYRQILGQKVEFLVSFYNNEISEKSEIFDDQFSVERPDGSNFTLKIRSTKLEDSAMYFCASRAGYGSSYNSPLHFGNGTRLTVT.

Comment on this clonotype: A read error may account for a junction end that differs from germline. The rearrangement joins TRBV4-1 to TRBJ1-4; 7 bases line up with TRBD1. This CDR3 spans 17 amino acids. Germline assignment: CDR1 MGHRA and CDR2 YSYEKL. The CDR3 here is CASSQDSLGQWDEKLFF. DNA of the CDR3: TGTGCCAGCAGCCAAGATTCCCTGGGACAGTGGGATGAAAAACTGTTTTTT.

This clonotype was counted ten times or more. The V gene is TRBV6-6, the J gene TRBJ1-6; 9 bases align to TRBD1. After removal of 4 bases from V and 10 bases from J, the junction contained 2 bases not matched to a gene. CDR1 is MNHNY and CDR2 is SVGAGI in the germline V gene (reference sequence). This CDR3 has 13 amino acids. CDR3 sequence reads: CASSWGQGSPLHF. The CDR3, as DNA: TGTGCCAGCAGTTGGGGACAGGGATCACCCCTCCACTTT.

The chain is built from TRBV7-9 and TRBJ1-4, with 7 bases lining up with TRBD1. Trimming at V came to 3 bases and at J to 7 bases, leaving 5 bases not matched to a gene. The CDR3 consists of 14 residues. Germline lookup yields CDR1 SEHNR and CDR2 FQNEAQ (reference sequence). CDR3 loop: CASSFGTALEKLFF. CDR3 DNA sequence: TGTGCCAGCAGCTTCGGGACAGCCCTTGAAAAACTGTTTTTT. The entire variable domain, with the rest obtained from reference TRBV7-9 and TRBJ1-4, is as follows: DTGVSQNPRHKITKRGQNVTFRCDPISEHNRLYWYRQTLGQGPEFLTYFQNEAQLEKSRLLSDRFSAERPKGSFSTLEIQRTEQGDSAMYLCASSFGTALEKLFFGSGTQLSVL.

V is TRBV3-1 and J is TRBJ1-2; maybe TRBD1 (5 bases). CDR1 is LGHDT and CDR2 is YNNKEL in the germline V gene (reference sequence). V lost 1 base and J 3 bases, leaving 18 bases between the germline ends. The CDR3 spans 17 residues. The CDR3 nucleotides read TGTGCCAGCAGCCAAGGACAGCTCAGGGCTCTACACTATGGCTACACCTTC. It encodes CASSQGQLRALHYGYTF.

Concerning this clonotype: Compared with germline, one end of the junction differs, possibly owing to a read error. This chain connects TRBV7-2 to TRBJ2-7; D gene unclear. Germline CDR1 and CDR2: SGHTA and FQGNSA. This CDR3 is 15 amino acids long. In DNA, the CDR3 is TGTGCCAGCAGCTTAAGTAGGGTTGAATCCTGCGAGCAGTACTTC. Translation gives CASSLSRVESCEQYF.

This clonotype has just one count. The chain combines TRBV29-1 with TRBJ1-5; D is unclear. CDR3 length equals 14 residues. Per germline, CDR1 SQVTM and CDR2 ANQGSEA. V was trimmed by 2 bases and J by 7 bases, leaving 15 bases between them. The DNA for the CDR3 is TGCAGCGTTGAACCTAGCGGGAGTGGGCAGCCCCAGCATTTT. Its translation is CSVEPSGSGQPQHF.

This chain joins TRBV2 and TRBJ1-4, with TRBD1 matching 7 bases. CDR3 length equals 14 residues. V was pared by 6 bases and J by 4 bases, with 5 bases of the junction left unmatched. Germline V lookup: CDR1 SNHLY, CDR2 FYNNEI. The CDR3 spells CASRTGTDNEKLFF. The CDR3 region has the DNA TGTGCCAGCAGGACCGGGACAGATAATGAAAAACTGTTTTTT.

Here the CDR3 reads CASNVRGLLNTEAFF. The DNA of the CDR3 is TGTGCCAGCAATGTCAGGGGGCTATTGAACACTGAAGCTTTCTTT. The gene calls are TRBV7-2 and TRBJ1-1; 8 bases align to TRBD1. The CDR3 runs to 15 residues. Germline V gene lookup returns CDR1 SGHTA and CDR2 FQGNSA. V was pared by 7 bases and J by 0 bases, with 7 bases of the junction left unmatched.

The V gene is TRBV7-2, the J gene TRBJ2-2; 9 bases are a match to TRBD2. CDR3 length equals 14 residues. The trim removed 0 bases at V and 8 bases at J, leaving 1 base unmatched. The germline gives CDR1 SGHTA, CDR2 FQGNSA. The CDR3: CASSLATSGGELFF. CDR3 coding DNA: TGTGCCAGCAGCTTAGCAACTAGCGGGGGGGAGCTGTTTTTT.

The chain joins TRBV4-2 to TRBJ2-6, with a tentative D call TRBD1 (6 bases). The length of the CDR3 is 16 residues. In germline, CDR1 is LGHNA, CDR2 YNFKEQ. V was pared by 2 bases and J by 1 base, with 9 bases between. The CDR3 spells CASSQLTGSGANVLTF. The CDR3 DNA reads TGTGCCAGCAGCCAACTGACAGGATCTGGGGCCAACGTCCTGACTTTC.

In this sample, this clonotype turned up a few times. DNA of the CDR3: TGCAGTGCCCCGTTCGACAGGTGGAATGGCTACACCTTC. Amino acid sequence: CSAPFDRWNGYTF. The genes are TRBV20-1 and TRBJ1-2; D may be TRBD1 (6 bases). CDR3 length: 13 residues. CDR1 is DFQATT and CDR2 is SNEGSKA in the germline V gene (reference sequence). Trimming left V 6 bases short and J 6 bases short, with 17 bases between.

The V and J genes are TRBV7-3 and TRBJ1-4; 7 nucleotides match TRBD1. V was pared by 4 bases and J by 5 bases, with 13 bases of the junction left unmatched. The CDR3 loop spans 17 amino acids. Germline CDR1 is SGHTA and CDR2 is FQGTGA. CDR3 in amino acids: CASSSRQGRRRNEKLFF. CDR3 DNA sequence: TGTGCCAGCAGCTCCAGACAGGGAAGGAGGCGAAATGAAAAACTGTTTTTT.

The chain uses TRBV12-5 and TRBJ1-5; no clear D gene. Looked up from germline, CDR1 is LGHNT and CDR2 is FRNRAP. Between the trimmed V and J ends, which lost 3 bases and 3 bases, there was a span of 9 bases. The CDR3 contains 14 residues. As DNA, the CDR3 is TGTGCTAGTGGTTTAGACTTTACCAATCAGCCCCAGCATTTT. Translating gives CASGLDFTNQPQHF.